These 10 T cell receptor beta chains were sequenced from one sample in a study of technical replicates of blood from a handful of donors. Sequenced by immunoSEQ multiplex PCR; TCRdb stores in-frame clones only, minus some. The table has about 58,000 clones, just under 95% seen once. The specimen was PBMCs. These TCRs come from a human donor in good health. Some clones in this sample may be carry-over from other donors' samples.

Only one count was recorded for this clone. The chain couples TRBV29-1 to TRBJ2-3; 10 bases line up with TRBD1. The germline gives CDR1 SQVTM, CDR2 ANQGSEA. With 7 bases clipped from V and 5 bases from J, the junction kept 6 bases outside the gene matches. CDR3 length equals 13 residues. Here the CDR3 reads CSARTGGGDTQYF. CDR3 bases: TGCAGCGCCCGGACAGGGGGGGGAGATACGCAGTATTTT.

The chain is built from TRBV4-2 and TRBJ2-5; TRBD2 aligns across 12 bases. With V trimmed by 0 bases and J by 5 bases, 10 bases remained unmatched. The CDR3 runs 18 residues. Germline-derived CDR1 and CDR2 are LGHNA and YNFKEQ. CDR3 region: CASSQDLPSGGARETQYF. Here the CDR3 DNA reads TGTGCCAGCAGCCAAGATTTGCCTAGCGGGGGGGCCCGGGAGACCCAGTACTTC.

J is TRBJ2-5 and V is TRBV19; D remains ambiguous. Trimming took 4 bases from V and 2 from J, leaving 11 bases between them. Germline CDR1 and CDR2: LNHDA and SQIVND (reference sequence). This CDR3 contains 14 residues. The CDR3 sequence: CASSTGRFQETQYF. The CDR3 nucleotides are TGTGCCAGTAGTACTGGTAGATTTCAAGAGACCCAGTACTTC.

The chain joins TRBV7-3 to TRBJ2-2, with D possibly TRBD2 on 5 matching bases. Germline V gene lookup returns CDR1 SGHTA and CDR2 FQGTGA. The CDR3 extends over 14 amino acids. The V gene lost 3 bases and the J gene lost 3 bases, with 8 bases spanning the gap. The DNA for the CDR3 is TGTGCCAGCAGCTTCGACGGGGACACCGGGGAGCTGTTTTTT. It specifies CASSFDGDTGELFF.

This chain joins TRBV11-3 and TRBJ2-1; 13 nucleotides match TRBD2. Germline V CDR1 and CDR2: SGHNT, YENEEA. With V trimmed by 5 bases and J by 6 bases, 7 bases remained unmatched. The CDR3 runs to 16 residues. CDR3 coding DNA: TGTGCCAGCAGCCATGGGGGACTAGCGGGAATCAATGAGCAGTTCTTC. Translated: CASSHGGLAGINEQFF. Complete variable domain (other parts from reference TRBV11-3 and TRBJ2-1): EAGVVQSPRYKIIEKKQPVAFWCNPISGHNTLYWYLQNLGQGPELLIRYENEEAVDDSQLPKDRFSAERLKGVDSTLKIQPAELGDSAVYLCASSHGGLAGINEQFFGPGTRLTVL.

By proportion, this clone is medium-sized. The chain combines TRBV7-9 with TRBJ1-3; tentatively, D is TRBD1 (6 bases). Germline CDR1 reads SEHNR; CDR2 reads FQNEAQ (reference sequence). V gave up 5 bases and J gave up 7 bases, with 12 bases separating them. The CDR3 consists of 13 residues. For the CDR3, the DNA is TGTGCCAGCAGCCCCGGTGGACAGAACACCATATATTTT. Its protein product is CASSPGGQNTIYF.

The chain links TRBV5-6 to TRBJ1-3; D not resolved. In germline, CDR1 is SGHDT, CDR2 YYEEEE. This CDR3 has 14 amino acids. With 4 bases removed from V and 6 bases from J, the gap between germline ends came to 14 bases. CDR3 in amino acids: CASSPGETVNTIYF. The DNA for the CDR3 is TGTGCCAGCAGCCCCGGGGAGACTGTAAACACCATATATTTT.

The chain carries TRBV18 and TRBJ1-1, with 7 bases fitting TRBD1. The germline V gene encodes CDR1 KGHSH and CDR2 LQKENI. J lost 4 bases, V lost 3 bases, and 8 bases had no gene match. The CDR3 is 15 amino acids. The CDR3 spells CASSPTGAWGTEAFF. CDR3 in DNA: TGTGCCAGCTCACCCACAGGGGCCTGGGGCACTGAAGCTTTCTTT.

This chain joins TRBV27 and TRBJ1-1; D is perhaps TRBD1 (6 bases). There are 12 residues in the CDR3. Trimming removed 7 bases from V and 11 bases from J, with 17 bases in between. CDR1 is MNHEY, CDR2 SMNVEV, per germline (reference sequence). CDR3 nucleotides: TGTGCCAGCAAAAGCCTCCAGGGGCGGGCTTTCTTT. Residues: CASKSLQGRAFF.

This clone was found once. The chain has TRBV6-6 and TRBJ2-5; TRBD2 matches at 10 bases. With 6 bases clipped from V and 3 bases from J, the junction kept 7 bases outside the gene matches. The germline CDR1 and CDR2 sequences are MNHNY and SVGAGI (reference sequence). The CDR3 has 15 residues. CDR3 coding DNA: TGTGCCAGCAGGGGGCTAGCGGGAGATAAAGAGACCCAGTACTTC. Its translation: CASRGLAGDKETQYF.